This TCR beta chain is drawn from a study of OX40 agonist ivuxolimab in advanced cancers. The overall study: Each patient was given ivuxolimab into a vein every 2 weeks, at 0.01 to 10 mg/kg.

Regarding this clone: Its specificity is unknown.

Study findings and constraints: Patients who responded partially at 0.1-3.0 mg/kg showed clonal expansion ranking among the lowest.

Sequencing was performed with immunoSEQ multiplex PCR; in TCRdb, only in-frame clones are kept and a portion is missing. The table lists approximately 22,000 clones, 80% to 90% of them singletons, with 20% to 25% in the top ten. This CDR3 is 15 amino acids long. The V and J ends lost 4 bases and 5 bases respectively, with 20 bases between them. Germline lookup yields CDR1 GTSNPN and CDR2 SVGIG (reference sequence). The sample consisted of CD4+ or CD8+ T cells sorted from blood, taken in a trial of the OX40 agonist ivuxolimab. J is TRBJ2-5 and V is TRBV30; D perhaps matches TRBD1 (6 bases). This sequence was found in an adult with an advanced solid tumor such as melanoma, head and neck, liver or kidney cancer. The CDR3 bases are TGTGCCTGGATGGGGGTTGGGGGCCTAGGTGAGACCCAGTACTTC. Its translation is CAWMGVGGLGETQYF.